This TCR beta chain was identified during a study of cytomegalovirus exposure and HLA in healthy donors (dated by TCRdb to about 2017). A note on the overall study: According to an earlier analysis of a few hundred of the donors, 150 million to 200 million T cells yielded roughly 110 million unique TCR beta sequences and more than 250 Gb of sequence data. An early release covering just under 650 HLA-typed donors comprised about 300 gigabases of sequencing data and around 80 million unique TCR sequences. Of the approximately 400 genotyped donors, approximately 80% fell in the genetic ancestry cluster associated with self-reported Caucasian donors. The study aimed to test whether signatures of past pathogen exposure could be identified by cataloging public T cell receptors. The T cell repertoires of 666 subjects were profiled by immunosequencing and related to cytomegalovirus serostatus. Along with the roughly 700-subject first cohort, a separate validation cohort of about 110 different subjects was used. To predict cytomegalovirus infection status, the study combined high-throughput TCR immunosequencing, statistical association of individual TCRs with disease status, and machine learning. A later analysis re-examined previously published TCR beta repertoires from more than 600 donors and added high-resolution HLA genotyping to investigate patterns of TCR occurrence. The later analysis used no new phenotypic data to find candidate immune exposures, relying instead on TCR beta sequences and their occurrence across donors. To decide whether each TCR beta V gene segment behaved as functional or pseudogenic, an earlier analysis of some 600 of the donors relied on high-throughput TCR beta sequencing. Donor age, sex, ethnicity and CMV serostatus were compiled together with the repertoire data. A later genetic analysis used genome-wide SNP genotypes for about three fifths of the 666 donors, treating that subset as a discovery cohort. All discovery cohort repertoires had been generated on a single sequencing platform. Both class I and class II loci were covered by HLA typing, at four-digit resolution. The number of donors typed differed by locus, with roughly 620-630 for A, B, C, DRB1 and DQB1, 522 for DQA1, about 610 for DPA1, and some 440 for DPB1. Because of strong linkage in the cohort, a handful of DR-DQ haplotypes were treated as single units for association and clustering. On average, 235,054 unique TCR beta nucleotide sequences were sequenced per donor among 300 to 500 genotyped donors of the cohort, with roughly 18% of those sequences being non-productive. Overall study outcomes, separate from this receptor: The classifier was reported to diagnose cytomegalovirus status with high specificity and sensitivity in both the original cohort and the validation cohort. The earlier analysis of some 560 of the donors excluded over 15 rarely observed V segments, including chromosome 9 orphons, because counts were too low. A further reported finding was that TCR beta sequences accurately predicted the HLA-A and HLA-B alleles for most subjects in the first cohort. A group of highly shared sequence variants was considered likely to be a technical artifact of the sequencing pipeline. A later analysis found that TCR association rates varied across HLA loci, with DRB1 alleles showing the most associated TCRs and HLA-C alleles the fewest. When HLA alleles, especially DR and DQ, strongly co-occurred, TCR associations were difficult to assign to individual alleles. A few of the identified cytomegalovirus-associated TCR beta chains were confirmed in vitro to be specific for cytomegalovirus antigens. According to the authors, the approach could potentially be generalized to other disease states and immunological phenotypes. A later genetic analysis reported fewer N-insertions in productive TCRs among donors in an Asian-associated ancestry cluster than the roughly 700-donor mean. Correlated functional status among segregating V segments might reflect linkage disequilibrium, but an unknown experimental factor could not be ruled out. Because some donors lacked HLA typing at each locus, the association tests relied only on the typed subset. The cohort was sequenced for TCR beta chains only, and without alpha or paired-chain data the features that could be detected were limited. Because the 87-base-pair reads could not distinguish some IMGT-functional V segments, including TRBV6-2 and TRBV6-3, those segments were excluded. Immune exposure information for the cohort was limited to CMV serostatus. The study listed 150 to 200 TCR beta chains as associated with cytomegalovirus. At a false discovery rate of 0.05, a later analysis linked around 15,000 TCR beta sequences to specific HLA alleles. In an earlier analysis of fewer than 750 of the donors, most TCR beta V segments were observed in productive rearrangements about 90% or about 30% of the time, broadly matching IMGT annotations. Most TCR sequences were observed very rarely across donors, whereas some public TCRs were present in many individuals. A later genetic analysis associated a missense DCLRE1C variant with V-gene and J-gene trimming of TCR beta chains, and an independent cohort replicated the association. In a later analysis, most CMV-associated TCR beta chains were found to appear HLA-restricted, with HLA associations seemingly driven largely by CMV exposure. In a later analysis, several top co-occurrence clusters were reported to appear linked to parvovirus B19, influenza, CMV and Epstein-Barr virus. In a later analysis, HLA-associated TCR beta chains showed more clonal expansion and lower generation probabilities than non-associated chains that were equally common. The presence/absence analyses assumed that sequencing depth was roughly uniform across donors, and that assumption may not be true.

In total, 630 or so healthy bone marrow donors made up the cohort. At the time of sampling, all cohort members were nominally healthy, though unrecorded immune exposures were likely present. The donor tested CMV seronegative and was one of the 352 seronegative cohort members. A peripheral blood sample was provided by each donor, and peripheral blood mononuclear cells were used for TCR beta sequencing. Genomic DNA was extracted from the blood cell samples with the Qiagen DNeasy Blood Extraction Kit. On this clone itself: What antigen it recognizes has not been identified. Per-nucleotide qualities are absent, and no much larger clonotype sits a single base away.

Cut back by 0 bases and 8 bases, the V and J ends lie 5 bases apart. Its CDR3 holds 12 amino acids, cysteine through phenylalanine. Solely the CDR3 DNA is kept, with 36 bases framed from the first base. For CDR1 and CDR2, the germline V gene lists SGDLS and YYNGEE. Library creation used the immunoSEQ multiplex PCR assay. For the multiplex PCR, a mixture combining 60 forward primers for TCR Vbeta segments and 13 reverse primers for TCR Jbeta segments was used. Amplification of the CDR3 region of rearranged TCR beta genes was performed with a multiplex PCR assay on genomic DNA. Amplified TCR beta libraries were sequenced as 87-base-pair reads on the Illumina HiSeq System. The study's own analysis went as follows. In a later analysis, some 80 million unique TCR beta chains were counted across the 666 repertoires, and roughly 9.9 million of these chains were shared by at least two donors. To remove PCR and sequencing errors, raw reads were error-corrected and collapsed into unique sequences using a nearest-neighbor algorithm that merged closely related sequences. V, D and J gene segments were assigned by aligning CDR3 sequences to IMGT reference sequences. For a sequence to be retained, a match of at least six nucleotides to both a V gene segment and a J gene segment was required. A rearrangement was called productive if the CDR3 had no stop codons and remained in frame with V and J, and every other rearrangement was called non-productive. Following IMGT convention, CDR3 was defined as the stretch from the second conserved V-encoded cysteine up to the conserved J-encoded phenylalanine. Sequences without an unambiguous match to a single V gene segment were excluded from the earlier analysis of about 630 of the donors. In an earlier analysis of a few hundred of the donors, V segments were called functional above 56.7% productive rearrangements and were called segregating when the between-donor standard deviation exceeded 5%. A statistical classification framework was built to diagnose cytomegalovirus status from the catalog of TCR beta chain sequences. In a later analysis, TCR nucleotide sequences were compared against IMGT/GENE-DB human TR gene sequences so that V and J genes could be assigned. Using the TCRdist pipeline, a later analysis assigned CDR3 sequences along with most-parsimonious VDJ recombination scenarios. In a later analysis, each TCR beta chain was defined by its CDR3 amino acid sequence together with its V-gene family, and reads lacking a unique V-gene family were excluded. As a way to deal with suspected cross-contamination and a sequencing artifact, a later analysis dropped 592 nucleotide sequences that were highly shared and had low generation probability. A later analysis calculated a clonal expansion index for each public chain from normalized within-repertoire ranks of inferred template counts. A later analysis computed generation probabilities with a VDJ recombination model fitted to out-of-frame rearrangements, and checked the results against IGoR. In a later analysis, TCR-TCR, TCR-HLA and TCR-CMV co-occurrence was scored with hypergeometric tests, and a repertoire-size bias correction was applied to TCR pairs. A later analysis estimated false discovery rates by permuting HLA or CMV assignments 20 times. In a later analysis, co-occurring TCRs were grouped with DBSCAN, and TCRdist sequence similarity was added when clustering was performed within HLA-allele-positive subsets. For co-occurrence clustering, repertoires with fewer than 30,000 or more than 120,000 public chains were excluded, along with about five repertoires with anomalous nucleotide sharing. The table was pulled from immuneACCESS by TCRdb, which kept in-frame rearrangements only. Such tables lose some clones; where checked, under half of the loss comes from unresolved V genes, and the rest has no known cause. The D gene and trimming were derived from the DNA, and the V and J assignments and clone size from that table. For this sample there are more than 130,000 clones; about 82% appear just once. Under 2.5% of the sample lies in the top ten.

This clonotype was sampled from a man aged 30-40 years in good health and CMV-seronegative. The specimen sequenced was PBMCs. The chain couples TRBV9 to TRBJ2-2; the D gene cannot be resolved reliably. The nucleotides are TGTGCCAGCAGCGTAGACTTAGGGGAGCTGTTTTTT. Translation gives CASSVDLGELFF.